What follows is one T cell receptor beta chain and its context. The antigen is unknown. V shed 3 bases and J shed 8 bases, with 14 bases lying between them. The CDR3 is 13 residues long. This specimen belongs to a study of response to subunit inactivated influenza vaccine. Study findings and constraints: Authors suggested each seasonal flu vaccination may recruit only limited numbers of new T cells.

TCRdb re-called the RT-PCR reads with MiXCR, one entry per CDR3 protein. The table records some 500,000 distinct CDR3 sequences, 25% of them present only once. This sequence originates from a man aged 45-60 years who received an inactivated influenza vaccine. The chain carries TRBV12-3 or TRBV12-4 and TRBJ2-7; D call uncertain. The source material was CD4+ T cells sorted from PBMCs, sampled around 5 days after vaccination. Here the CDR3 DNA reads TGTGCCAGCAGTTTGGGTCAAGGGTTCAAGCAGTACTTC. Residues: CASSLGQGFKQYF.